The source of this T cell receptor (beta chain) is a study of shared clonotypes between healthy human individuals. Points from the study as a whole: Rarefaction showed that sequencing of sorted subsets was incomplete (despite large depth).

Naive CD45RA+ and memory CD45RA-negative subsets were split from CD4+ cells. The protocol was immunoSEQ multiplex PCR, while the TCRdb copy is restricted to in-frame clones and leaves out a portion. The repertoire holds around 2.5 million clones, with under 95% as singletons. Details on this clone: Its antigen is as yet unknown.

Germline values: CDR1 LGHNA, CDR2 YSLEER. This CDR3 has 14 residues. V was shortened by 0 bases and J by 13 bases, with 18 bases between the two germline ends. The receptor comes from a man aged 18-30 years in good health. Some clones in this sample may be carry-over from other donors' samples. The sequenced sample consisted of naive CD4+ T cells from PBMCs. Specified subset: CD45RA+ positively selected. The chain joins TRBV4-3 to TRBJ1-2, with D tentatively TRBD1 (5 bases). The CDR3 here is CASSQDRWWGGFTF. CDR3 nucleotides: TGCGCCAGCAGCCAAGATCGGTGGTGGGGCGGGTTCACCTTC.